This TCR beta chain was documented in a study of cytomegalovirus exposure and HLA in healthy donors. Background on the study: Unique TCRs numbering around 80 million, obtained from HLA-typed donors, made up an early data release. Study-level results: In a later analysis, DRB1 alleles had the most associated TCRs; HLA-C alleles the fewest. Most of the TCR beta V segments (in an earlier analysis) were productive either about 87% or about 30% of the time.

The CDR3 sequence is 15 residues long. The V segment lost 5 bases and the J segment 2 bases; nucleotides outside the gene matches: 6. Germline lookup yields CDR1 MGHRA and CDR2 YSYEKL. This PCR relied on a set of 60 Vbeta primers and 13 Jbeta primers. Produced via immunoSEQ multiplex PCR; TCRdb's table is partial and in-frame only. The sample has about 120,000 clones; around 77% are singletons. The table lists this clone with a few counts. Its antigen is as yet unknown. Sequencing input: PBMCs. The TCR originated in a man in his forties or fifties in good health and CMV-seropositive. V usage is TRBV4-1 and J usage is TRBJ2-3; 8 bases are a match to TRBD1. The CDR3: CASSTRTGYTDTQYF. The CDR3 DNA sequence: TGCGCCAGCAGCACCCGGACAGGGTACACAGATACGCAGTATTTT.